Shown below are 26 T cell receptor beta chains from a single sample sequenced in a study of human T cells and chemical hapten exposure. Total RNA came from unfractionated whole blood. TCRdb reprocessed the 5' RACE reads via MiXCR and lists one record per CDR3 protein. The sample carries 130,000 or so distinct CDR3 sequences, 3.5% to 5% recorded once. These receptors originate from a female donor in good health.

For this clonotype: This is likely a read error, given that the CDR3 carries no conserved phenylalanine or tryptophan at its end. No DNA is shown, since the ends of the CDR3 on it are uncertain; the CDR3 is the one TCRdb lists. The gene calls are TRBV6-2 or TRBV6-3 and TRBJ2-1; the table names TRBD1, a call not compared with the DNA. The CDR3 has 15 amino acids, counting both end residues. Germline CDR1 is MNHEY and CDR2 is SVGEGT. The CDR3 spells CASSEGRQGANEQGG.

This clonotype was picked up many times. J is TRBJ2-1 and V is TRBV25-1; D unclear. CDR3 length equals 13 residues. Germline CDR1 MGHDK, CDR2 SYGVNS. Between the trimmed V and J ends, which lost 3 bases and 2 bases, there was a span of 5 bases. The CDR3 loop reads CASSDYTYNEQFF. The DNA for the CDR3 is TGTGCCAGCAGTGACTATACCTACAATGAGCAGTTCTTC.

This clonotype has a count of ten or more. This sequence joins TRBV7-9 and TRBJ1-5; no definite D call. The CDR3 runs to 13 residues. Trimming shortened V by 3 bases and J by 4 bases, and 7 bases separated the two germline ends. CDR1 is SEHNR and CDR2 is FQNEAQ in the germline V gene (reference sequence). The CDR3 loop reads CASSFAENQPQHF. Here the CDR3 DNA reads TGTGCCAGCAGCTTCGCAGAAAATCAGCCCCAGCATTTT.

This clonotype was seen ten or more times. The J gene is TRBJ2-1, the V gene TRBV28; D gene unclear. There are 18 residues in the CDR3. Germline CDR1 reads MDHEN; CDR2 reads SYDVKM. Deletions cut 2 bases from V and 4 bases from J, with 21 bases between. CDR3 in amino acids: CASSLRSRSLSGYNEQFF. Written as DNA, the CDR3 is TGTGCCAGCAGTTTAAGGTCCAGGAGTCTAAGTGGGTACAATGAGCAGTTCTTC.

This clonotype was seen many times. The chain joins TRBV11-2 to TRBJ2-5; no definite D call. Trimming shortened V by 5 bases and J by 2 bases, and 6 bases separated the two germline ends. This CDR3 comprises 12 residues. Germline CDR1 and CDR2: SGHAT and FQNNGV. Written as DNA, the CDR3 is TGTGCCAGCAGCATGAATCAAGAGACCCAGTACTTC. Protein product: CASSMNQETQYF. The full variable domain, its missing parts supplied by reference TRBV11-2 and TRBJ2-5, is EAGVAQSPRYKIIEKRQSVAFWCNPISGHATLYWYQQILGQGPKLLIQFQNNGVVDDSQLPKDRFSAERLKGVDSTLKIQPAKLEDSAVYLCASSMNQETQYFGPGTRLLVL.

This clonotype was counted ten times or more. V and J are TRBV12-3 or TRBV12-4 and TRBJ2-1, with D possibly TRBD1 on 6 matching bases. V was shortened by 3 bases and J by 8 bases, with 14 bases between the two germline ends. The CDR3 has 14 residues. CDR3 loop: CASSFARGNDEQFF. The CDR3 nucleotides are TGTGCCAGCAGTTTCGCCAGGGGCAACGATGAGCAGTTCTTC.

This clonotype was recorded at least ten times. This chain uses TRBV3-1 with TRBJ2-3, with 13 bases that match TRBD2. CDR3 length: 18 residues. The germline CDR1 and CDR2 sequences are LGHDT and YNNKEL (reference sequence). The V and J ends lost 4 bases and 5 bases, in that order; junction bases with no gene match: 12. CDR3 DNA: TGTGCCAGCAGCCGAAGGCAACTAGCGGGGGGGCGGGGAGATACGCAGTATTTT. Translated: CASSRRQLAGGRGDTQYF.

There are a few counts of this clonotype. The CDR3 DNA follows: TGCGCCAGCAGCCAAGTCAACACAGGGGGGGGGGATACGCAGTATTTT. It codes for CASSQVNTGGGDTQYF. The chain carries TRBV4-3 and TRBJ2-3; TRBD1 might be the D (8 bases). V lost 1 base and J 6 bases, leaving 17 bases between the germline ends. There are 16 residues in the CDR3. Germline values: CDR1 LGHNA, CDR2 YSLEER.

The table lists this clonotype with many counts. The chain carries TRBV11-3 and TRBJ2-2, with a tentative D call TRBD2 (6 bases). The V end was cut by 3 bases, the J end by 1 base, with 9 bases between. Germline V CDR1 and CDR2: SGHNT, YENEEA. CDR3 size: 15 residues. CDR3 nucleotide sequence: TGTGCCAGCAGCTTCGGCGGGATGAACACCGGGGAGCTGTTTTTT. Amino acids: CASSFGGMNTGELFF.

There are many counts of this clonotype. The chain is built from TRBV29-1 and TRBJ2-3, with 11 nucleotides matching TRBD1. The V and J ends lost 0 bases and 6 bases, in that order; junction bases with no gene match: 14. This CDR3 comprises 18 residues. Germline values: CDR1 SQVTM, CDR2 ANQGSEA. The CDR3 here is CSVEDQRSGQGAWDTQYF. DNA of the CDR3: TGCAGCGTTGAAGATCAACGGTCCGGACAGGGGGCTTGGGATACGCAGTATTTT.

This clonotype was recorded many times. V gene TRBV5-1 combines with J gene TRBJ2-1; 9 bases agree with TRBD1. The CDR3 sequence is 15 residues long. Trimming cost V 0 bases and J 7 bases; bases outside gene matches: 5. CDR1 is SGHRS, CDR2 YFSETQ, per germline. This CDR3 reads CASSLGDRESNEQFF. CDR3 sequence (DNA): TGCGCCAGCAGCTTGGGGGACAGGGAATCAAATGAGCAGTTCTTC.

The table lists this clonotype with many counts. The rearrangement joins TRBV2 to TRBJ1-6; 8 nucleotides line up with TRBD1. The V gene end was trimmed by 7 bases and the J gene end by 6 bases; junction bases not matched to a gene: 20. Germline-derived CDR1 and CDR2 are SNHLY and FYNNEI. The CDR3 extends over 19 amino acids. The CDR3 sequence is CASTETGVDAVFGNSPLHF. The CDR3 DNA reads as TGTGCCAGCACTGAGACAGGGGTAGATGCCGTCTTCGGTAATTCACCCCTCCACTTT.

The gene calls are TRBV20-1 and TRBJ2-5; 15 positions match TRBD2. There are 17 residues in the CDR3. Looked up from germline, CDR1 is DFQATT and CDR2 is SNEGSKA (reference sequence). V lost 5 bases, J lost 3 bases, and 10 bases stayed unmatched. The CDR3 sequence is CSACRTSGGAWEETQYF. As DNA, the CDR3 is TGCAGTGCTTGTCGGACTAGCGGGGGGGCCTGGGAAGAGACCCAGTACTTC.

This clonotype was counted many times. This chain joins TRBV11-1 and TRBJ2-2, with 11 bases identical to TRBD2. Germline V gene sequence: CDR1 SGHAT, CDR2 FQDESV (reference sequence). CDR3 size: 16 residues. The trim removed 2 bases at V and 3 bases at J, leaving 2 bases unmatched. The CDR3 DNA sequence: TGTGCCAGCAGCTTACTAGCGGGGGGAGACACCGGGGAGCTGTTTTTT. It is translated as CASSLLAGGDTGELFF. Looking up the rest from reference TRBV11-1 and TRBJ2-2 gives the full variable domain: EAEVAQSPRYKITEKSQAVAFWCDPISGHATLYWYRQILGQGPELLVQFQDESVVDDSQLPKDRFSAERLKGVDSTLKIQPAELGDSAMYLCASSLLAGGDTGELFFGEGSRLTVL.

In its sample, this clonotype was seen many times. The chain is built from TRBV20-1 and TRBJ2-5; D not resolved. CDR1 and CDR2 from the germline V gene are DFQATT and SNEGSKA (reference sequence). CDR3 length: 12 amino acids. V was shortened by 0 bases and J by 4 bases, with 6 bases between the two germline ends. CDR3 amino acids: CSAREVGETQYF. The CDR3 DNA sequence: TGCAGTGCTAGAGAAGTTGGAGAGACCCAGTACTTC.

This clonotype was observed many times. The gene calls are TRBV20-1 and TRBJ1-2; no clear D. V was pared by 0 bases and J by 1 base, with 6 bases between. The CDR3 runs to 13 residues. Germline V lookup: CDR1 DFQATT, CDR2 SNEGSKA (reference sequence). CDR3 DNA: TGCAGTGCTAGAGACCAGGATAACTATGGCTACACCTTC. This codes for CSARDQDNYGYTF.

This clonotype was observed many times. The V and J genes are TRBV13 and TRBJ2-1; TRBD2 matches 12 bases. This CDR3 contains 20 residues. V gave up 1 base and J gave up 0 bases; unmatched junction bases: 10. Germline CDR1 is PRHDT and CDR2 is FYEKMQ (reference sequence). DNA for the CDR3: TGTGCCAGCAGCTTAGTGGTGGCTAGCGGGGGGGACCGCTCCTACAATGAGCAGTTCTTC. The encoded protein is CASSLVVASGGDRSYNEQFF. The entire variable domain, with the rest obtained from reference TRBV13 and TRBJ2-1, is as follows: AAGVIQSPRHLIKEKRETATLKCYPIPRHDTVYWYQQGPGQDPQFLISFYEKMQSDKGSIPDRFSAQQFSDYHSELNMSSLELGDSALYFCASSLVVASGGDRSYNEQFFGPGTRLTVL.

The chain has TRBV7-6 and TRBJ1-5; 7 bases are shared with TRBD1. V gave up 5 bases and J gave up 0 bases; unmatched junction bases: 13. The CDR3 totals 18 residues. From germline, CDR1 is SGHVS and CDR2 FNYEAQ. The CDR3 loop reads CASSHTRDSFFSNQPQHF. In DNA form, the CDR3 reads TGTGCCAGCAGCCATACCCGGGACAGTTTCTTTAGCAATCAGCCCCAGCATTTT.

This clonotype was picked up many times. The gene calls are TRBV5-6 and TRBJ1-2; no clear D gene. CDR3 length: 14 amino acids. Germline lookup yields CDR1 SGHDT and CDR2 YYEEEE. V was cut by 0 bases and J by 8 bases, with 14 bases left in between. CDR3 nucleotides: TGTGCCAGCAGCTTGGGTCCGGGAATGGGCGGCTACACCTTC. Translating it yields CASSLGPGMGGYTF. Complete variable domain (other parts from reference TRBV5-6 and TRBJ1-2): DAGVTQSPTHLIKTRGQQVTLRCSPKSGHDTVSWYQQALGQGPQFIFQYYEEEERQRGNFPDRFSGHQFPNYSSELNVNALLLGDSALYLCASSLGPGMGGYTFGSGTRLTVV.

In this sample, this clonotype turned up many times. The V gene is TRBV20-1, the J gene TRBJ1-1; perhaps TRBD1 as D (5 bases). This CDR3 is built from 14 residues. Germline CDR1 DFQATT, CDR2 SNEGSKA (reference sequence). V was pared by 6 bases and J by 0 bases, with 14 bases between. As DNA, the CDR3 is TGCAGTGCCCTTACGACAGCGCTGAACACTGAAGCTTTCTTT. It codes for CSALTTALNTEAFF.

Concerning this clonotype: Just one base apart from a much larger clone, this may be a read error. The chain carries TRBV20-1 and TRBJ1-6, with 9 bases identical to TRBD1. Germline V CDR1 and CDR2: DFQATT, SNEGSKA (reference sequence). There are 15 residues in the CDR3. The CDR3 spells CSAREGQGYNAPLHF. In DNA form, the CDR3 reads TGCAGTGCTAGAGAGGGACAGGGCTATAATGCACCCCTCCACTTT.

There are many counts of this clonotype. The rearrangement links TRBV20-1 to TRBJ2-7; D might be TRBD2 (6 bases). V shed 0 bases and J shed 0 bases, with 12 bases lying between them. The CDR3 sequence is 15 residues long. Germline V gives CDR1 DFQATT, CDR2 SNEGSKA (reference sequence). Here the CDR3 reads CSAREAGLSSYEQYF. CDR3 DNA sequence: TGCAGTGCTAGAGAGGCGGGACTCTCCTCCTACGAGCAGTACTTC.

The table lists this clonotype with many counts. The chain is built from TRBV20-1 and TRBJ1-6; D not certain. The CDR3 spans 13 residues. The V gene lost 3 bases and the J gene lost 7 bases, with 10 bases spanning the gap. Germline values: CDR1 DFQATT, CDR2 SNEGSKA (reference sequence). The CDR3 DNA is TGCAGTGCTAGGCCGGGGAAAAATTCACCCCTCCACTTT. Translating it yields CSARPGKNSPLHF.

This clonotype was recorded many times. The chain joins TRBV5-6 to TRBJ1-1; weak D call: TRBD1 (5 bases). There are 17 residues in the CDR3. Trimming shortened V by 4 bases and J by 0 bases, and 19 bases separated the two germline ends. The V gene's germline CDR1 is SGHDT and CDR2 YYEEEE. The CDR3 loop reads CASSGMTENDLNTEAFF. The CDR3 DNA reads TGTGCCAGCAGCGGGATGACAGAGAACGATTTGAACACTGAAGCTTTCTTT.

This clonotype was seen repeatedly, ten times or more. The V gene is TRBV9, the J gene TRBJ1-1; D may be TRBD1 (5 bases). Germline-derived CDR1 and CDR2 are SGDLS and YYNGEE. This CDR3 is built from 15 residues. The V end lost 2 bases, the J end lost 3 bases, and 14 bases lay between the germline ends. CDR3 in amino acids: CASSVGRSSDTEAFF. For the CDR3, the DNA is TGTGCCAGCAGCGTGGGGCGATCTTCGGACACTGAAGCTTTCTTT.

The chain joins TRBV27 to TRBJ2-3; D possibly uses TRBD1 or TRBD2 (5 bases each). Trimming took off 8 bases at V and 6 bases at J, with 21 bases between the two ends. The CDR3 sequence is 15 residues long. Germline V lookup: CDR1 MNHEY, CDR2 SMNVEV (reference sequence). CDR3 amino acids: CASRWGGRRWDTQYF. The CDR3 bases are TGTGCCAGCCGGTGGGGCGGGCGCCGTTGGGATACGCAGTATTTT.